This T cell receptor (beta chain) derives from a study of blood T cell repertoires in COVID-19. Study context: The United States, Italy and Spain provided the acute and convalescent COVID-19 samples. The analysed material was cDNA or gDNA that came from T cells, B-cell-depleted T cells, or PBMCs.

The V end was cut by 10 bases, the J end by 8 bases, with 20 bases between. Germline V gives CDR1 LNHDA, CDR2 SQIVND (reference sequence). This CDR3 is 14 amino acids long. Profiling relied on immunoSEQ multiplex PCR, and the TCRdb table lists in-frame clones only, not all of them. Altogether 250,000 to 350,000 clones are present, about 87% being singletons, with the ten largest covering less than 9.5%. This clonotype was obtained from a woman between 45 and 60 years old who had recovered from COVID-19. The sequenced sample was peripheral blood. This chain joins TRBV19 and TRBJ2-2; D unresolved. CDR3 sequence: CATALRTSPGELFF. Written as DNA, the CDR3 is TGTGCCACCGCGCTTAGAACCTCTCCGGGGGAGCTGTTTTTT.